The T cell receptor (beta chain) described here comes from a study of cytomegalovirus exposure and HLA in healthy donors. Primers included in the PCR were 60 Vbeta and 13 Jbeta primers. The table came from immunoSEQ multiplex PCR; TCRdb's copy has only in-frame clones and leaves some out. The profile covers 100,000 to 150,000 clones, with 17% appearing a single time and approximately 2.9% taken by the ten largest. This clone was seen just once. Per the germline V gene, CDR1 is SQVTM and CDR2 is ANQGSEA. V was shortened by 6 bases and J by 0 bases, with 15 bases between the two germline ends. This CDR3 region has 14 residues.

The chain carries TRBV29-1 and TRBJ2-7; a weak D match, TRBD1 (5 bases). This sequence originates from a female donor in good health and CMV-seropositive. Sequenced: PBMCs. The CDR3 reads CSVARQTSSYEQYF. For the CDR3, the DNA is TGCAGCGTAGCAAGACAGACGAGCTCCTACGAGCAGTACTTC.